This is a list of T cell receptor beta chains from one sample in a study of post-analysis software for immune sequencing data. Using its own MiXCR run on the PCR reads, TCRdb lists one record per CDR3 protein. The sample has hundreds of thousands of distinct CDR3 sequences, under 70% seen once. Input material: blood. These receptors were collected from a girl aged 5-17 years with multiple sclerosis. The CDR3 runs from the conserved cysteine through the conserved F or W. D genes are given only for firm matches. Expanded clones get a size class; other rows say once, few or many, or leave the size out.

j_gene,v_gene,abundance,d_gene,CDR3nt,CDR3aa
TRBJ2-3,TRBV7-8,-,-,TGTGCCAGCAGCTTAGAACAGGGTCGGGATACGCAGTATTTT,CASSLEQGRDTQYF
TRBJ2-3,TRBV20-1,-,TRBD1,TGCAGTGCTACTAACAGGGGGAGGACAGATACGCAGTATTTT,CSATNRGRTDTQYF
TRBJ2-1,TRBV5-1,-,-,TGCGCCAGCAGAACGGAGGTACCATCCTACAATGAGCAGTTCTTC,CASRTEVPSYNEQFF
TRBJ2-7,TRBV5-1,many,TRBD1,TGTGCCAGCAGTTCGGGACAGGGGTACGAGCAGTACTTC,CASSSGQGYEQYF
TRBJ1-1,TRBV7-3,-,TRBD1,TGTGCCAGCAGCTTAGGGACAGGGAATTCAGCTTTCTTT,CASSLGTGNSAFF
TRBJ2-7,TRBV6-2/TRBV6-3,few,-,TGTGCCAGCAGTTACAGCGATGGAAGCTCCTACGAGCAGTACTTC,CASSYSDGSSYEQYF
TRBJ2-7,TRBV6-1,once,-,TGTGCCAGCAGTGAATATCGTCGTTCGGTGGACGAGCAGTACTTC,CASSEYRRSVDEQYF
TRBJ2-5,TRBV20-1,few,-,TGCAGTGCTGGGTATGAAGAGACCCAGTACTTC,CSAGYEETQYF
TRBJ1-2,TRBV12-3/TRBV12-4,-,-,TGTGCCAGCAGTTTCGTACAGGGTCGTGGCTACACCTTC,CASSFVQGRGYTF
TRBJ2-1,TRBV7-2,-,-,TGTGCCAGCAGCTTATTGGCGAAACTAGTCAGTGAGCAGTTCTTC,CASSLLAKLVSEQFF
TRBJ2-7,TRBV29-1,-,-,TGCAGCGTCGGCGCAAGCTTCGCCTACGAGCAGTACTTC,CSVGASFAYEQYF
TRBJ2-5,TRBV12-3/TRBV12-4,-,-,TGTGCCAGCACTCACCGAGGGGGGAGGGAGACCCAGTACTTC,CASTHRGGRETQYF
TRBJ2-5,TRBV20-1,few,-,TGCAGTGCTAGAGATCTCCTGCAAGAGACCCAGTACTTC,CSARDLLQETQYF
TRBJ2-3,TRBV7-9,-,-,TGTGCCAGCAGCTTCATAGGGACGGGAGATACGCAGTATTTT,CASSFIGTGDTQYF
TRBJ2-1,TRBV29-1,-,-,TGCAGCGTCCACTCCTTACGCCCGTTGTACAATGAGCAGTTCTTC,CSVHSLRPLYNEQFF
TRBJ2-3,TRBV12-3/TRBV12-4,-,TRBD2,TGTGCCAGCAAGACACTAGCGCAGGGAGATACGCAGTATTTT,CASKTLAQGDTQYF
TRBJ2-4,TRBV5-1,-,-,TGCGCCAGCAGCCCGCCCAAGGGTCCAAACATTCAGTACTTC,CASSPPKGPNIQYF
TRBJ2-1,TRBV4-1,-,TRBD2,TGCGCCAGCAGTCCTGTGGCGGGGGGAAACTACAATGAGCAGTTCTTC,CASSPVAGGNYNEQFF
TRBJ2-7,TRBV12-3/TRBV12-4,-,TRBD2,TGTGCCAGCAGTTTAAGTAGCGGGATAACCTACGAGCAGTACTTC,CASSLSSGITYEQYF
TRBJ2-7,TRBV29-1,-,-,TGCAGCGTTGAAGGGACGGAGATAGCGGTATCCTACAATGAGCAGTACTTC,CSVEGTEIAVSYNEQYF
TRBJ2-3,TRBV12-3/TRBV12-4,-,TRBD2,TGTGCCAGTAGCCGCAGCGGGGGCACAGATACGGAGTATTTT,CASSRSGGTDTEYF
TRBJ1-1,TRBV7-3,few,TRBD1,TGTGCCAGCAGCCGATTGGGGACAGGAGAGAACACTGAAGCTTTCTTT,CASSRLGTGENTEAFF
TRBJ2-7,TRBV11-2,-,-,TGTGCCAGCAGCGCGGTCGTACGTACAGGGACCACCTACGAGCAGTACTTC,CASSAVVRTGTTYEQYF
TRBJ2-5,TRBV9,-,TRBD1,TGTGCCAGCAGCGTTCCGGGACAGGGAGGGGAGACCCAGTACTTC,CASSVPGQGGETQYF
TRBJ2-3,TRBV2,-,-,TGTGCCAGCAGTGATGCGGGAGATACGCAGTATTTT,CASSDAGDTQYF
TRBJ1-5,TRBV12-3/TRBV12-4,many,-,TGTGCCAGCAGTTTGGGTCAGCCCCAGCATTTT,CASSLGQPQHF
TRBJ2-1,TRBV29-1,-,TRBD2,TGCAGCTCCCGACTAGCGGGGGACAATGAGCAGTTCTTC,CSSRLAGDNEQFF
TRBJ2-7,TRBV14,-,TRBD2,TGTGCCAGCAGCCCCTATATCAGCGGGAGCCTACGTTTCGAGCAGTACTTC,CASSPYISGSLRFEQYF
TRBJ2-1,TRBV20-1,-,-,TGCAGTTACCTCGGGACCCAATACAATGAACAGTTCTTC,CSYLGTQYNEQFF
TRBJ2-7,TRBV12-3/TRBV12-4,-,-,TGTGCCAGCAGTTCCGGGGACACCTACGAGCAGTACTTC,CASSSGDTYEQYF